The entry below describes one TCR beta chain. The data derive from a study of technical replicates of blood from a handful of donors. Method: immunoSEQ multiplex PCR; TCRdb's copy keeps in-frame clones and lacks some. Found here are around 64,000 clones, 93% of them singletons; the top ten hold about 3.9%. Source material: PBMCs. This TCR was sampled from a human donor in good health. Some clones in this sample may be carry-over from other donors' samples.

The CDR3 sequence: CASSGDRIYGYTF. CDR3 in DNA: TGTGCCAGCAGTGGGGACAGAATCTATGGCTACACCTTC. The V and J genes are TRBV2 and TRBJ1-2; 7 nucleotides agree with TRBD1. CDR1 and CDR2 from the germline V gene are SNHLY and FYNNEI. The length of the CDR3 is 13 residues. V was pared by 4 bases and J by 4 bases, with 3 bases of the junction left unmatched.